Sequencing of this T cell receptor beta chain was carried out in a study of T cell responses to AZD1222 COVID-19 vaccine. Regarding the study as a whole: Clonal diversity was possibly underestimated; the donors were predominantly white British and more often female. Targets within unmutated variant regions were reportedly found for nearly half of spike-specific TCRs.

About this clone itself: No antigen is known for it.

The repertoire was sequenced with immunoSEQ multiplex PCR; TCRdb's copy has only in-frame clones and lacks some. Seen here are about 140,000 clones, about nine tenths observed once, and the top ten hold roughly 5.1%. Germline-derived CDR1 and CDR2 are LNHDA and SQIVND (reference sequence). Trimming cost V 4 bases and J 2 bases; bases outside gene matches: 5. This CDR3 spans 15 amino acids. The rearrangement links TRBV19 to TRBJ2-1, with 7 positions matching TRBD1. Source: peripheral blood, taken on day 0 of AZD1222 vaccination. This TCR derives from an adult in good health. The CDR3 sequence is CASSKGQAAYNEQFF. The CDR3 DNA follows: TGTGCCAGTAGTAAAGGACAGGCAGCCTACAATGAGCAGTTCTTC.